These 14 T cell receptor beta chains were all obtained from the same sample, sequenced in a study of T-cell reconstitution after alpha-beta-depleted transplantation in children. As it was prepared, the TCRbeta library received unique molecular identifiers. TCRdb reprocessed the PCR reads via MiXCR and lists one record per CDR3 protein. The sample yields under 85,000 distinct CDR3 sequences, 15% to 20% seen once. Sequencing used PBMCs, mostly from graft donor cells, obtained 360 days after TCRalphabeta/CD19-depleted stem cell transplant. The source is a male patient aged 2 to 10 who had a stem cell transplant for acute lymphoblastic leukemia, so the T cells may come from the graft donor.

This clonotype was counted ten times or more. The gene calls are TRBV7-9 and TRBJ1-2; no clear D gene. Per germline, CDR1 SEHNR and CDR2 FQNEAQ (reference sequence). There are 14 residues in the CDR3. The V end was cut by 1 base, the J end by 4 bases, with 10 bases between. CDR3 DNA: TGTGCCAGCAGCTTAGATAGAGGCCTCTATGGCTACACCTTC. It is translated as CASSLDRGLYGYTF.

The V and J genes are TRBV29-1 and TRBJ1-2; TRBD1 matches 10 bases. The CDR3 runs to 12 residues. CDR1 SQVTM and CDR2 ANQGSEA come from the germline V gene. The trim removed 7 bases at V and 3 bases at J, leaving 2 bases unmatched. The CDR3 loop reads CSAGQGDYGYTF. DNA of the CDR3: TGCAGCGCCGGACAGGGGGACTATGGCTACACCTTC.

This clonotype was detected a few times. This chain links TRBV20-1 with TRBJ1-6, with a weak D call TRBD1 (5 bases). Looked up from germline, CDR1 is DFQATT and CDR2 is SNEGSKA (reference sequence). Trimming left V 6 bases short and J 7 bases short, with 16 bases between. The CDR3 runs 14 residues. As DNA, the CDR3 is TGCAGTGCCGCCGTGGGGTGGGGCAATTCACCCCTCCACTTT. This gives the protein CSAAVGWGNSPLHF.

This clonotype was counted between two and nine times. This chain joins TRBV7-9 and TRBJ2-7; either TRBD1 or TRBD2 may fit D (6 bases each). Germline values: CDR1 SEHNR, CDR2 FQNEAQ (reference sequence). The CDR3 consists of 14 residues. V dropped 5 bases and J dropped 3 bases, with 14 bases sitting between them. The CDR3 DNA sequence: TGTGCCAGCAGCCCAGAGGGGGGCTACTACGAGCAGTACTTC. This encodes CASSPEGGYYEQYF.

This clonotype was counted only a few times. The chain recombines TRBV20-1 with TRBJ2-3, with 8 bases lining up with TRBD2. Germline V gives CDR1 DFQATT, CDR2 SNEGSKA (reference sequence). J gave up 6 bases and V 0 bases, and 11 bases lay outside the gene matches. CDR3 length: 16 amino acids. DNA for the CDR3: TGCAGTGCTAGAGATGATCAGCGGGAGTTGCTGGATACGCAGTATTTT. This codes for CSARDDQRELLDTQYF.

The chain's CDR3 is CASSLLGAWYTEAFF. The CDR3 region has the DNA TGTGCCAGCAGTTTATTAGGGGCTTGGTACACTGAAGCTTTCTTT. The genes are TRBV27 and TRBJ1-1; D perhaps matches TRBD1 (5 bases). This CDR3 is built from 15 residues. CDR1 is MNHEY, CDR2 SMNVEV, per germline (reference sequence). V was clipped by 1 base and J by 3 bases, with 12 bases between them.

The chain has TRBV11-3 and TRBJ1-2; TRBD1 aligns across 11 bases. CDR3 length: 16 amino acids. The V segment lost 3 bases and the J segment 2 bases; nucleotides outside the gene matches: 5. CDR1 and CDR2 from the germline V gene are SGHNT and YENEEA. Here the CDR3 DNA reads TGTGCCAGCAGCTTTGGTGGGACAGGGGGGAACTATGGCTACACCTTC. Its protein is CASSFGGTGGNYGYTF.

The chain carries TRBV6-1 and TRBJ2-3; no clear D gene. This CDR3 has 13 residues. Germline CDR1 reads MNHNS; CDR2 reads SASEGT. Deletions cut 8 bases from V and 3 bases from J, with 12 bases between. CDR3 residues: CASRYGSTDTQYF. The CDR3 DNA reads as TGTGCCAGCCGATATGGGTCGACAGATACGCAGTATTTT.

This clonotype turned up a few times. V gene TRBV12-3 or TRBV12-4 combines with J gene TRBJ2-2; 7 positions match TRBD2. The CDR3 runs 15 residues. With V trimmed by 5 bases and J by 9 bases, 12 bases remained unmatched. The chain's CDR3 is CASSPSGRECWELFF. The CDR3 region has the DNA TGTGCCAGCAGTCCCAGTGGGCGGGAGTGCTGGGAGCTGTTTTTT.

This clonotype was seen a handful of times. This sequence joins TRBV7-2 and TRBJ2-5; TRBD1 aligns across 10 bases. V lost 5 bases to trimming and J lost 3 bases; unmatched junction nucleotides: 6. Germline CDR1 is SGHTA and CDR2 is FQGNSA. This CDR3 region has 15 residues. The CDR3 region has the DNA TGTGCCAGCAGCCGGACAGGGGGGGGCGAAGAGACCCAGTACTTC. This gives the protein CASSRTGGGEETQYF.

This clonotype was detected many times. CDR3 DNA sequence: TGTGCCAGCAGTTCCATACTAGCCTACGAGCAGTACTTC. Its protein product is CASSSILAYEQYF. This rearrangement joins TRBV6-6 to TRBJ2-7; maybe TRBD2 (5 bases). V lost 4 bases to trimming and J lost 2 bases, with 9 bases between them. This CDR3 is 13 amino acids long. CDR1 and CDR2 (germline): MNHNY, SVGAGI (reference sequence).

This clonotype was recorded at least ten times. The V and J genes are TRBV18 and TRBJ2-4, with D perhaps matching TRBD1 or TRBD2 (5 bases each). V lost 6 bases and J lost 1, with 16 bases in between. The germline gives CDR1 KGHSH, CDR2 LQKENI. The CDR3 loop spans 16 amino acids. The CDR3: CASSPLDGTAKNIQYF. CDR3 nucleotide sequence: TGTGCCAGCTCCCCCCTAGACGGGACGGCCAAAAACATTCAGTACTTC.

This clonotype was seen a few times. The chain uses TRBV9 and TRBJ2-1, with D perhaps given as TRBD1 or TRBD2 (5 bases each). With 0 bases removed from V and 0 bases from J, the gap between germline ends came to 13 bases. Germline CDR1 SGDLS, CDR2 YYNGEE. This CDR3 has 17 residues. CDR3 in DNA: TGTGCCAGCAGCGTAGACGGGACCTGGAGCTCCTACAATGAGCAGTTCTTC. It yields the protein CASSVDGTWSSYNEQFF.

This sequence joins TRBV7-2 and TRBJ2-4; 7 nucleotides line up with TRBD1. The CDR3 totals 14 residues. CDR1 is SGHTA and CDR2 is FQGNSA in the germline V gene. Germline trimming cut 5 bases from V and 9 bases from J; bases unmatched to any gene: 10. CDR3 in amino acids: CASSPWDRRVIQYF. The CDR3 region has the DNA TGTGCCAGCAGCCCCTGGGACAGAAGGGTCATTCAGTACTTC.